One sample yielded the 11 T cell receptor beta chains listed below, sequenced in a study of blood T cell repertoires in COVID-19. Only in-frame clones appear in the TCRdb table, and some are missing; sequencing was by immunoSEQ multiplex PCR. The sample includes some 150,000 clones, around 83% of them seen just once. The sequenced sample consisted of peripheral blood. These receptors were collected from a woman aged 50 to 65 with acute or convalescent COVID-19.

The chain couples TRBV7-3 to TRBJ2-1, with D tentatively TRBD1 (6 bases). The V end lost 3 bases, the J end lost 0 bases, and 9 bases lay between the germline ends. The CDR3 is made up of 15 amino acids. Germline CDR1 and CDR2: SGHTA and FQGTGA. CDR3 protein: CASSLGASSYNEQFF. DNA of the CDR3: TGTGCCAGCAGCTTGGGGGCTAGCTCCTACAATGAGCAGTTCTTC.

The chain combines TRBV6-5 with TRBJ2-7, with 9 bases identical to TRBD2. The germline V gene has CDR1 MNHEY and CDR2 SVGAGI. The CDR3 runs 15 residues. Trimming removed 5 bases from V and 2 bases from J; junction bases left unmatched: 7. The CDR3 bases are TGTGCCAGCAGTCGCAGTGGCGGGGGGGCCTACGAGCAGTACTTC. Residues: CASSRSGGGAYEQYF.

The V call is TRBV7-3, the J call TRBJ2-5; 7 bases agree with TRBD2. The CDR3 sequence is 16 residues long. Germline values: CDR1 SGHTA, CDR2 FQGTGA. The J segment lost 2 bases and the V segment lost 2 bases, leaving 8 bases of the junction unmatched. The DNA for the CDR3 is TGTGCCAGCAGCTTAGGGCTAGCGGCCACACAAGAGACCCAGTACTTC. Translation: CASSLGLAATQETQYF.

This clone came up a few times. This chain joins TRBV4-2 and TRBJ2-7, with TRBD1 matching 7 bases. The CDR3 is made up of 14 amino acids. The germline CDR1 and CDR2 sequences are LGHNA and YNFKEQ. V shed 1 base, J shed 4 bases, and the junction held 4 bases outside the gene matches. CDR3 DNA: TGTGCCAGCAGCCAAGTACAGGGGTCTTACGAGCAGTACTTC. This sequence encodes CASSQVQGSYEQYF.

The rearrangement uses TRBV20-1 and TRBJ2-4; possibly TRBD1 for D (5 bases). Deletions cut 6 bases from V and 6 bases from J, with 9 bases between. The CDR3 is 11 amino acids. Germline lookup yields CDR1 DFQATT and CDR2 SNEGSKA (reference sequence). CDR3 bases: TGCAGTGCCCTAAGGGGAAACATTCAGTACTTC. Translated: CSALRGNIQYF.

This sequence joins TRBV10-3 and TRBJ2-3; 12 nucleotides agree with TRBD2. Germline CDR1 is ENHRY and CDR2 is SYGVKD. Trimming cost V 4 bases and J 2 bases; bases outside gene matches: 4. This CDR3 region has 16 residues. CDR3 in DNA: TGTGCCATCAGTGCAAGGACTAGCGGGACCACAGATACGCAGTATTTT. Its protein product is CAISARTSGTTDTQYF.

The rearrangement joins TRBV5-1 to TRBJ2-5; 8 bases match TRBD2. The V gene's germline CDR1 is SGHRS and CDR2 YFSETQ. Trimming cost V 0 bases and J 5 bases; bases outside gene matches: 6. This CDR3 comprises 15 residues. The CDR3 DNA follows: TGCGCCAGCAGCTTGGTGGCGGGGGGCACGGAGACCCAGTACTTC. As protein: CASSLVAGGTETQYF.

This clone was seen only a few times. This chain uses TRBV10-3 with TRBJ2-2, with D possibly being TRBD2 (6 bases). CDR1 and CDR2 (germline): ENHRY, SYGVKD. The CDR3 covers 15 residues. Trimming stripped 10 bases from V and 0 bases from J, with 15 bases between. The CDR3, as DNA: TGTGCCAGCAACGGGGGATATTCGAACACCGGGGAGCTGTTTTTT. Protein: CASNGGYSNTGELFF.

The chain links TRBV24-1 to TRBJ2-7, with a possible D match to TRBD1 (6 bases). CDR3 length: 11 amino acids. Germline V CDR1 and CDR2: KGHDR, SFDVKD. With 3 bases removed from V and 10 bases from J, the gap between germline ends came to 9 bases. CDR3 region: CATSDDRRQYF. The DNA for the CDR3 is TGTGCCACCAGTGATGACAGGCGCCAGTACTTC.

V is TRBV7-9 and J is TRBJ1-2; D gene unclear. From germline, CDR1 is SEHNR and CDR2 FQNEAQ (reference sequence). This CDR3 region has 12 residues. The ends were cut back, 5 bases at V and 1 base at J, with 5 bases in the middle. CDR3: CASSRSNYGYTF. CDR3 nucleotide sequence: TGTGCCAGCAGCCGGAGTAACTATGGCTACACCTTC.

The J gene is TRBJ1-5, the V gene TRBV25-1; TRBD1 is a possible D gene (5 bases). This CDR3 is built from 12 residues. Germline V gene data show CDR1 as MGHDK and CDR2 as SYGVNS. Trimming shortened V by 1 base and J by 9 bases, and 7 bases separated the two germline ends. This CDR3 is CASSESTGPQHF. The CDR3 bases are TGTGCCAGCAGTGAATCCACAGGGCCCCAGCATTTT.